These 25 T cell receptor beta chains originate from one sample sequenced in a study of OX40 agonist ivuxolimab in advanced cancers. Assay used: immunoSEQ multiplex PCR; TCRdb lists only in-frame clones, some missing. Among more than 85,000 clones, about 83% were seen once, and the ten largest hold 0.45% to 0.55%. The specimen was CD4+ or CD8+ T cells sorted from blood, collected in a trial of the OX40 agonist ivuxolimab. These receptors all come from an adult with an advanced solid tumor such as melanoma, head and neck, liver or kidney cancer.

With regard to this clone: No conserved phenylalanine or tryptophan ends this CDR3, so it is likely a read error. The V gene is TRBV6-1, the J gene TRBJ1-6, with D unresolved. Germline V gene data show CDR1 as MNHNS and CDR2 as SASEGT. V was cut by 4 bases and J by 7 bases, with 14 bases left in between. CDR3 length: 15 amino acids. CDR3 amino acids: CASSGIRAENSPLHL. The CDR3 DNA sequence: TGTGCCAGCAGTGGTATAAGGGCGGAAAATTCACCCCTCCACCTT.

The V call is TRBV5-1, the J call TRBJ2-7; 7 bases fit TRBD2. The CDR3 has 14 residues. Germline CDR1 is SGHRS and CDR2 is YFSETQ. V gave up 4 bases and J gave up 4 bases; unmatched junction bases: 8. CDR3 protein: CASSRREQAYEQYF. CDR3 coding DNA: TGCGCCAGCAGCCGGCGGGAGCAGGCTTACGAGCAGTACTTC. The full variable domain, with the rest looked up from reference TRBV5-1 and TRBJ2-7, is KAGVTQTPRYLIKTRGQQVTLSCSPISGHRSVSWYQQTPGQGLQFLFEYFSETQRNKGNFPGRFSGRQFSNSRSEMNVSTLELGDSALYLCASSRREQAYEQYFGPGTRLTVT.

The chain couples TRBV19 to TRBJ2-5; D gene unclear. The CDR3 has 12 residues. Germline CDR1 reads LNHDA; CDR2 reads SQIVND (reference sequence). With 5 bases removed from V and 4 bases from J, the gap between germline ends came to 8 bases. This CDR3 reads CASSSQVETQYF. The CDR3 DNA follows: TGTGCCAGTAGTTCGCAAGTAGAGACCCAGTACTTC.

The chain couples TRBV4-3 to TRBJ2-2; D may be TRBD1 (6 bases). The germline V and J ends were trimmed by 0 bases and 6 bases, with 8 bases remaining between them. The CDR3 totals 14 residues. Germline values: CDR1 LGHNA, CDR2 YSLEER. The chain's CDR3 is CASSQENRAGELFF. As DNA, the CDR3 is TGCGCCAGCAGCCAAGAAAACAGGGCCGGGGAGCTGTTTTTT.

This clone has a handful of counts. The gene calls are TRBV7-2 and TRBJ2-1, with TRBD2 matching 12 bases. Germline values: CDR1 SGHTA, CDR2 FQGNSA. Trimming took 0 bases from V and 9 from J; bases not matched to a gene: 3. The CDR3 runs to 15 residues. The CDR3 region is CASSLALAGGIEQFF. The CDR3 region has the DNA TGTGCCAGCAGCTTAGCCCTAGCGGGGGGGATTGAGCAGTTCTTC.

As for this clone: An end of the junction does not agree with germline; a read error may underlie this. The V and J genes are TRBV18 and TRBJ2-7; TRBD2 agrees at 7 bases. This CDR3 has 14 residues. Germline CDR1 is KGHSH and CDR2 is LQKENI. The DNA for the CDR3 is TGTGCCAGCTCACCACCGGGGGGGTCCTCCGAGCAGTACTTC. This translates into CASSPPGGSSEQYF.

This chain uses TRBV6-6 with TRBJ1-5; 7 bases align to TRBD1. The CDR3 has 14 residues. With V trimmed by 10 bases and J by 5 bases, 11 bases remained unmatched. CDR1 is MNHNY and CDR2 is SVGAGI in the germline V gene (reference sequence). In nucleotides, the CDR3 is TGTGCCACCGCATCAGGGGGGTCATATCAGCCCCAGCATTTT. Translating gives CATASGGSYQPQHF.

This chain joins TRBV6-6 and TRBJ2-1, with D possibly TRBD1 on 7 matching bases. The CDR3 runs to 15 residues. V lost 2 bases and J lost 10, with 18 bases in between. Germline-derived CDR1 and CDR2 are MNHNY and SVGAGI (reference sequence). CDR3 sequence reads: CASSYPAQGGLEQFF. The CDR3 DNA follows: TGTGCCAGCAGTTACCCCGCGCAGGGGGGATTAGAGCAGTTCTTC.

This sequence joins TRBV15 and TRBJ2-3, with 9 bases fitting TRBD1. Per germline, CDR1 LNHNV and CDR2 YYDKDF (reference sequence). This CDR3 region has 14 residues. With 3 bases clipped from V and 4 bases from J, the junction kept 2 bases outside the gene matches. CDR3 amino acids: CATSRGQGADTQYF. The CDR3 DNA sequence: TGTGCCACCAGCAGGGGACAGGGCGCAGATACGCAGTATTTT.

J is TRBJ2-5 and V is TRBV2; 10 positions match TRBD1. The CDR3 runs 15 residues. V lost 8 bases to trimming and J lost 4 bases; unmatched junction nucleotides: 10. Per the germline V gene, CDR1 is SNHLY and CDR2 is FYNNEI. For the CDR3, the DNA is TGTGCCAGCGGTTGGGACAGGGGAGGAAGAGAGACCCAGTACTTC. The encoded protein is CASGWDRGGRETQYF.

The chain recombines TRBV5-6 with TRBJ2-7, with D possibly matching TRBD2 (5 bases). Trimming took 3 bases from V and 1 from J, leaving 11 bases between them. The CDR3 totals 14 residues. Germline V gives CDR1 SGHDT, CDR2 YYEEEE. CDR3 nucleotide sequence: TGTGCCAGCAGCTCAAGAGGACTGTCCTACGAGCAGTACTTC. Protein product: CASSSRGLSYEQYF.

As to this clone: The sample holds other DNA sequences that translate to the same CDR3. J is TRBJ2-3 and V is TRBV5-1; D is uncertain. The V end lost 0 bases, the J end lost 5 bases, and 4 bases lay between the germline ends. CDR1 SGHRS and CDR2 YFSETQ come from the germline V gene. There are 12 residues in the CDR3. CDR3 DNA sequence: TGCGCCAGCAGCTTGGCCGGAGATACGCAGTATTTT. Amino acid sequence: CASSLAGDTQYF.

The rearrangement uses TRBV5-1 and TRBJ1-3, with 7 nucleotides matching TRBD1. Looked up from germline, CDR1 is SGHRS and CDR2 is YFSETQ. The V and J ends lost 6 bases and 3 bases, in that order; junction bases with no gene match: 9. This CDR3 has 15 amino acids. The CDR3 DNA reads TGCGCCAGCACCCCGGAGGGGGCGCTTGGAAACACCATATATTTT. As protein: CASTPEGALGNTIYF.

CDR3 DNA sequence: TGTGCCAGCAGCAACTCGACTAGCGGGGAAACGTCGGACTTC. This encodes CASSNSTSGETSDF. The V call is TRBV21-1, the J call TRBJ2-5; the table's D gene call, TRBD2, was not cross checked with the DNA. TRBV21-1 is tagged as a pseudogene. The CDR3 runs 14 residues.

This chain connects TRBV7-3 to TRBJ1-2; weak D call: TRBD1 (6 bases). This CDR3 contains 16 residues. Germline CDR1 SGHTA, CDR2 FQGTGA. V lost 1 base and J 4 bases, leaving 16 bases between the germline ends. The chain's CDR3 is CASSLMKGDTSYGYTF. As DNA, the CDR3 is TGTGCCAGCAGCTTAATGAAAGGGGACACCAGCTATGGCTACACCTTC.

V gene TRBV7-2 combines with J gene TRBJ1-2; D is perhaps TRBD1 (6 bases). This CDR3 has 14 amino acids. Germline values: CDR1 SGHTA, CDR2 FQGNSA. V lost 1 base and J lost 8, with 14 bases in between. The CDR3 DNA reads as TGTGCCAGCAGCTTAGTACGTGCCGGGGGCGGCTACACCTTC. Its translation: CASSLVRAGGGYTF.

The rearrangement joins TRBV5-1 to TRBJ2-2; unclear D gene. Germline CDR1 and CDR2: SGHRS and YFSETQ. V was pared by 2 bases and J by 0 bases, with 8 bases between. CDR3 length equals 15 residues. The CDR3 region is CASSFRGSNTGELFF. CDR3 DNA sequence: TGCGCCAGCAGCTTTAGAGGCTCGAACACCGGGGAGCTGTTTTTT.

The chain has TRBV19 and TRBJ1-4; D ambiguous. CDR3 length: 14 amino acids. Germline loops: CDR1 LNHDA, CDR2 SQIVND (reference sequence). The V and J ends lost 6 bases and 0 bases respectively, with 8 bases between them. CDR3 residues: CASRSEPTNEKLFF. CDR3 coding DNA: TGTGCCAGTAGGAGTGAGCCAACTAATGAAAAACTGTTTTTT.

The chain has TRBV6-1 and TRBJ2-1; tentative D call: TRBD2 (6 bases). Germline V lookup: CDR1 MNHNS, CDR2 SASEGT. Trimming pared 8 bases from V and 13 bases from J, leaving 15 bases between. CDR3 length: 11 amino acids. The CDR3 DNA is TGTGCCAGCCGCATTCGGGACTCCCAGTTCTTC. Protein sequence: CASRIRDSQFF.

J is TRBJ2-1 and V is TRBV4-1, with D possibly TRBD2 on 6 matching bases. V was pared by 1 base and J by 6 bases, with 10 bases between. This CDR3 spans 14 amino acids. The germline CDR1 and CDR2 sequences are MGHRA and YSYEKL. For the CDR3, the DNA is TGCGCCAGCAGCCAAGGGGGGGTGAGCAATGAGCAGTTCTTC. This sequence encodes CASSQGGVSNEQFF.

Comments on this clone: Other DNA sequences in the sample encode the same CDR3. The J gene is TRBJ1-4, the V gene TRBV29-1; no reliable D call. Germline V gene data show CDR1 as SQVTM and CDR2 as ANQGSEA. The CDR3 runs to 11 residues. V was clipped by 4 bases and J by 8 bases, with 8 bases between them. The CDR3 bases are TGCAGCGTTGCAAGGGCAGAAAAACTGTTTTTT. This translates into CSVARAEKLFF.

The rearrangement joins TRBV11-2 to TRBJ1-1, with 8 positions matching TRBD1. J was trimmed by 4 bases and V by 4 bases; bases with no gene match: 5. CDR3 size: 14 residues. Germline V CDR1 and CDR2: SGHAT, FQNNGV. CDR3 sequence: CASSYTTGGTEAFF. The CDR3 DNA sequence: TGTGCCAGCAGCTATACCACAGGGGGCACTGAAGCTTTCTTT.

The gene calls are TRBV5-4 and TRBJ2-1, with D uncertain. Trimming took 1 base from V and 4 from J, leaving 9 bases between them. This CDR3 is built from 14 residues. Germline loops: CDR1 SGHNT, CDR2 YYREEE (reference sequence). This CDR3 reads CASSLHSTYNEQFF. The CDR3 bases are TGTGCCAGCAGCTTGCATAGTACGTACAATGAGCAGTTCTTC. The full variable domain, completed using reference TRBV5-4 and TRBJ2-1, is ETGVTQSPTHLIKTRGQQVTLRCSSQSGHNTVSWYQQALGQGPQFIFQYYREEENGRGNFPPRFSGLQFPNYSSELNVNALELDDSALYLCASSLHSTYNEQFFGPGTRLTVL.

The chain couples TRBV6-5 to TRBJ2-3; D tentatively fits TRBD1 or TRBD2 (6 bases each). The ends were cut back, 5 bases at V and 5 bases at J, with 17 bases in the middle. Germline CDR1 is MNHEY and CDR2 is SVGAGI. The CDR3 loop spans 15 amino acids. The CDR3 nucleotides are TGTGCCAGCAGTCTTAGTGGGGGGCGTGGAGATACGCAGTATTTT. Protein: CASSLSGGRGDTQYF.

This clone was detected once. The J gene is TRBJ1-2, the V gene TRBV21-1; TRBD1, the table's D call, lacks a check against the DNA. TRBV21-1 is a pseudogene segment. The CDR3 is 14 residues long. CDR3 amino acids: CASSKGAAGNGYTF. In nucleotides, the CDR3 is TGTGCCAGCAGCAAAGGTGCAGCAGGCAATGGCTACACCTTC.